This T cell receptor (beta chain) was sequenced during a study of technical replicates of blood from several donors. V lost 4 bases and J lost 3; bases outside the gene matches: 5. CDR1 is SGHNT, CDR2 YYREEE, per germline (reference sequence). The length of the CDR3 is 16 residues. Method: immunoSEQ multiplex PCR; TCRdb's copy keeps in-frame clones and lacks some. The data show 60,000 to 70,000 clones, roughly 98% seen once. The genes are TRBV5-4 and TRBJ2-1, with 12 bases identical to TRBD2. The sequence was obtained from a human donor in good health. Source material: T cells isolated from PBMCs. The CDR3 nucleotides read TGTGCCAGCAGCGTCCCTAGCGGGAGGGACTACAATGAGCAGTTCTTC. Translated, it gives CASSVPSGRDYNEQFF.